A single sample gave rise to the 17 T cell receptor beta chains below, sequenced in a study of T cell responses to AZD1222 COVID-19 vaccine. Repertoires were generated with immunoSEQ multiplex PCR, while TCRdb's copy carries only in-frame clones and drops some. The sample holds around 97,000 clones, about 90% seen once. Sequencing was performed on peripheral blood, taken on day 0 of AZD1222 vaccination. The receptor source for this set is an adult in good health.

This chain uses TRBV5-1 with TRBJ2-7; the D gene is possibly TRBD2 (7 bases). Germline CDR1 reads SGHRS; CDR2 reads YFSETQ. The CDR3 totals 14 residues. The V end lost 10 bases, the J end lost 0 bases, and 17 bases lay between the germline ends. This CDR3 reads CARHEGGYSYEQYF. The CDR3 coding sequence is TGCGCCCGCCACGAGGGGGGGTACTCCTACGAGCAGTACTTC. Full variable domain (rest looked up from reference TRBV5-1 and TRBJ2-7): KAGVTQTPRYLIKTRGQQVTLSCSPISGHRSVSWYQQTPGQGLQFLFEYFSETQRNKGNFPGRFSGRQFSNSRSEMNVSTLELGDSALYLCARHEGGYSYEQYFGPGTRLTVT.

The gene calls are TRBV20-1 and TRBJ2-5; the D is unclear. The V gene lost 3 bases and the J gene lost 5 bases, with 4 bases spanning the gap. CDR3 size: 10 residues. The germline gives CDR1 DFQATT, CDR2 SNEGSKA (reference sequence). The CDR3 here is CSASGETQYF. The CDR3 bases are TGCAGTGCTAGTGGGGAGACCCAGTACTTC.

J is TRBJ1-4 and V is TRBV5-1; 9 nucleotides agree with TRBD1. V trimming: 5 bases; J trimming: 8 bases; junction bases outside the gene matches: 10. The CDR3 consists of 15 residues. From germline, CDR1 is SGHRS and CDR2 YFSETQ. This CDR3 reads CASSLTGTGIEKLFF. Written as DNA, the CDR3 is TGCGCCAGCAGTTTGACCGGGACAGGGATCGAAAAACTGTTTTTT.

The rearrangement uses TRBV19 and TRBJ1-1; D is unclear. The CDR3 has 13 residues. CDR1 LNHDA and CDR2 SQIVND come from the germline V gene (reference sequence). The V gene lost 6 bases and the J gene lost 5 bases, with 13 bases spanning the gap. CDR3 region: CASSPFGSTEAFF. The DNA for the CDR3 is TGTGCCAGTAGCCCATTCGGTAGTACTGAAGCTTTCTTT.

This chain connects TRBV9 to TRBJ1-4; D is perhaps TRBD1 (5 bases). The CDR3 covers 14 residues. The V end lost 0 bases, the J end lost 4 bases, and 7 bases lay between the germline ends. Germline V CDR1 and CDR2: SGDLS, YYNGEE. CDR3 residues: CASSVGGLNEKLFF. In nucleotides, the CDR3 is TGTGCCAGCAGCGTAGGGGGACTTAATGAAAAACTGTTTTTT. Full variable domain (missing parts from reference TRBV9 and TRBJ1-4): DSGVTQTPKHLITATGQRVTLRCSPRSGDLSVYWYQQSLDQGLQFLIQYYNGEERAKGNILERFSAQQFPDLHSELNLSSLELGDSALYFCASSVGGLNEKLFFGSGTQLSVL.

This clone has just one count. The rearrangement links TRBV5-6 to TRBJ1-2; D remains ambiguous. V lost 7 bases to trimming and J lost 4 bases, with 11 bases between them. The CDR3 totals 12 residues. Germline loops: CDR1 SGHDT, CDR2 YYEEEE. The CDR3 region is CASGKSSYGYTF. CDR3 nucleotide sequence: TGTGCCAGCGGAAAATCCTCCTATGGCTACACCTTC.

This clone was observed a single time. V is TRBV11-1 and J is TRBJ2-1; 7 nucleotides match TRBD2. The CDR3 totals 14 residues. With V trimmed by 5 bases and J by 12 bases, 13 bases remained unmatched. Germline values: CDR1 SGHAT, CDR2 FQDESV (reference sequence). CDR3 sequence reads: CASSNRDSTGGQFF. CDR3 DNA sequence: TGTGCCAGCAGCAACCGGGACTCGACGGGGGGGCAGTTCTTC.

The V call is TRBV11-1, the J call TRBJ2-1, with 9 bases that match TRBD1. Looked up from germline, CDR1 is SGHAT and CDR2 is FQDESV (reference sequence). V lost 3 bases and J lost 6; bases outside the gene matches: 3. The CDR3 is 14 residues long. CDR3 sequence: CASSFMGQGNEQFF. CDR3 in DNA: TGTGCCAGCAGCTTTATGGGACAGGGCAATGAGCAGTTCTTC.

This clone was seen just once. The chain links TRBV2 to TRBJ2-1, with 7 positions matching TRBD2. Germline CDR1 is SNHLY and CDR2 is FYNNEI. CDR3 length: 13 amino acids. After removal of 7 bases from V and 5 bases from J, the junction contained 5 bases not matched to a gene. CDR3 in DNA: TGTGCCAGCAAAAGCGGGGCCAACAATGAGCAGTTCTTC. Protein sequence: CASKSGANNEQFF.

This clone was detected only once. The chain employs TRBV9 and TRBJ1-2; TRBD1 might be the D (5 bases). The germline gives CDR1 SGDLS, CDR2 YYNGEE. Trimming cost V 3 bases and J 2 bases, with 14 bases left between them. This CDR3 has 15 residues. CDR3: CASSALGTLNYGYTF. The CDR3 coding sequence is TGTGCCAGCAGCGCGCTCGGGACTTTGAACTATGGCTACACCTTC.

CDR3 loop: CATRDNYGYTF. CDR3 in DNA: TGTGCCACACGAGATAACTATGGCTACACCTTC. J is TRBJ1-2 and V is TRBV28; D is ambiguous. Germline V gene data show CDR1 as MDHEN and CDR2 as SYDVKM. Trimming cost V 10 bases and J 1 base, with 7 bases left between them. The CDR3 sequence is 11 residues long.

The sample holds one count of this clone. J is TRBJ1-1 and V is TRBV15; D is perhaps TRBD1 (6 bases). The V gene lost 4 bases and the J gene lost 5 bases, with 11 bases spanning the gap. This CDR3 contains 13 residues. CDR1 is LNHNV, CDR2 YYDKDF, per germline (reference sequence). The CDR3 sequence: CATSMGGATEAFF. The CDR3 region has the DNA TGTGCCACCAGCATGGGGGGCGCGACTGAAGCTTTCTTT.

The chain joins TRBV19 to TRBJ2-7; D is possibly TRBD1 or TRBD2 (5 bases each). Germline V gives CDR1 LNHDA, CDR2 SQIVND (reference sequence). Between the trimmed V and J ends, which lost 1 base and 2 bases, there was a span of 9 bases. The CDR3 extends over 14 amino acids. DNA for the CDR3: TGTGCCAGTAGTATAGTTGGGGGTACCTACGAGCAGTACTTC. Protein: CASSIVGGTYEQYF.

This chain uses TRBV2 with TRBJ2-3; TRBD2 is a possible D gene (5 bases). The germline V gene encodes CDR1 SNHLY and CDR2 FYNNEI. The V end was cut by 8 bases, the J end by 0 bases, with 9 bases between. This CDR3 comprises 13 residues. The CDR3 nucleotides are TGTGCCAGCTCCGGGGAAAGCACAGATACGCAGTATTTT. Amino acid sequence: CASSGESTDTQYF.

This chain links TRBV28 with TRBJ1-3; D gene unclear. The germline CDR1 and CDR2 sequences are MDHEN and SYDVKM. Trimming removed 6 bases from V and 2 bases from J, with 5 bases in between. The CDR3 spans 12 residues. CDR3 nucleotides: TGTGCCAGCAGAAAGACTGGAAACACCATATATTTT. Its protein product is CASRKTGNTIYF.

The V call is TRBV7-8, the J call TRBJ2-5, with a tentative D call TRBD2 (5 bases). The germline V gene has CDR1 SGHVS and CDR2 FQNEAQ. V was cut by 3 bases and J by 4 bases, with 18 bases left in between. CDR3 length: 16 amino acids. The CDR3 region is CASSFQLLRGVETQYF. The DNA of the CDR3 is TGTGCCAGCAGCTTCCAACTTTTACGGGGTGTAGAGACCCAGTACTTC.

The J gene is TRBJ2-7, the V gene TRBV30, with 10 positions matching TRBD1. This CDR3 region has 12 residues. Germline loops: CDR1 GTSNPN, CDR2 SVGIG (reference sequence). After removal of 6 bases from V and 6 bases from J, the junction contained 5 bases not matched to a gene. The CDR3 bases are TGTGCCTGCCCGGGACAGGGGTTCGAGCAGTACTTC. Translating it yields CACPGQGFEQYF.